Shown below are 23 T cell receptor beta chains from a single sample sequenced in a study of blood T cell repertoires in COVID-19. Sequenced by immunoSEQ multiplex PCR; TCRdb stores in-frame clones only, minus some. The table includes 230,000 or so clones, 85% to 90% detected once. Sequenced sample: PBMCs or T cells enriched from blood (not recorded which). The receptors derive from a woman between 45 and 65 years old with acute COVID-19.

The CDR3 sequence is CASSYERRLASYEQYF. The CDR3 nucleotides read TGTGCCAGCAGTTACGAAAGACGACTAGCTTCCTACGAGCAGTACTTC. The chain carries TRBV6-2 or TRBV6-3 and TRBJ2-7; 7 bases are a match to TRBD2. CDR1 and CDR2 (germline): MNHEY, SVGEGT. After removal of 2 bases from V and 1 base from J, the junction contained 8 bases not matched to a gene. This CDR3 spans 16 amino acids.

This chain links TRBV5-1 with TRBJ2-3, with a weak D call TRBD1 (5 bases). V lost 0 bases and J 1 base, leaving 9 bases between the germline ends. In germline, CDR1 is SGHRS, CDR2 YFSETQ. The CDR3 runs 15 residues. The CDR3 bases are TGCGCCAGCAGCTTGGGCAGGGCCGGCACAGATACGCAGTATTTT. It encodes CASSLGRAGTDTQYF.

V is TRBV21-1 and J is TRBJ2-1; TRBD1 is the table's D call and was not checked against the DNA. TRBV21-1 corresponds to a pseudogene. There are 16 residues in the CDR3. CDR3 in amino acids: CASSKDRGVAYNEQFF. For the CDR3, the DNA is TGTGCCAGCAGCAAAGACAGGGGAGTAGCCTACAATGAGCAGTTCTTC.

V is TRBV9 and J is TRBJ2-2; 7 bases are a match to TRBD1. V dropped 3 bases and J dropped 8; count of bases not matched to a gene: 4. Per germline, CDR1 SGDLS and CDR2 YYNGEE. This CDR3 region has 13 residues. The CDR3, as DNA: TGTGCCAGCAGCGCACAGGGGATAGGGGAGCTGTTTTTT. Its protein is CASSAQGIGELFF. Together with reference TRBV9 and TRBJ2-2, the CDR3 gives the full variable domain: DSGVTQTPKHLITATGQRVTLRCSPRSGDLSVYWYQQSLDQGLQFLIQYYNGEERAKGNILERFSAQQFPDLHSELNLSSLELGDSALYFCASSAQGIGELFFGEGSRLTVL.

The chain couples TRBV7-6 to TRBJ1-1; TRBD1 is a possible D gene (5 bases). This CDR3 has 14 residues. With 1 base removed from V and 1 base from J, the gap between germline ends came to 7 bases. CDR1 SGHVS and CDR2 FNYEAQ come from the germline V gene. The CDR3 region has the DNA TGTGCCAGCAGCTTAGTACAGGCGAACACTGAAGCTTTCTTT. Protein sequence: CASSLVQANTEAFF. The variable domain in full, with the rest retrieved from reference TRBV7-6 and TRBJ1-1, is GAGVSQSPRYKVTKRGQDVALRCDPISGHVSLYWYRQALGQGPEFLTYFNYEAQQDKSGLPNDRFSAERPEGSISTLTIQRTEQRDSAMYRCASSLVQANTEAFFGQGTRLTVV.

This CDR3 is CASSMLGAHNTGELFF. In nucleotides, the CDR3 is TGTGCCAGCTCAATGCTTGGAGCGCATAACACCGGGGAGCTGTTTTTT. V and J are TRBV18 and TRBJ2-2; D not resolved. Germline V gene data show CDR1 as KGHSH and CDR2 as LQKENI. The CDR3 has 16 residues. Trimming took off 5 bases at V and 2 bases at J, with 15 bases between the two ends.

This clone is a singleton in its sample. The chain joins TRBV28 to TRBJ1-5, with D unresolved. CDR3 length: 14 amino acids. Germline V gives CDR1 MDHEN, CDR2 SYDVKM. Between the trimmed V and J ends, which lost 6 bases and 3 bases, there was a span of 12 bases. This chain's CDR3 is CASSLVSLNQPQHF. The CDR3 DNA follows: TGTGCCAGCAGCCTCGTGTCCCTCAATCAGCCCCAGCATTTT.

This chain joins TRBV5-1 and TRBJ2-7; 7 bases line up with TRBD1. The CDR3 contains 15 residues. Trimming took 3 bases from V and 3 from J; bases not matched to a gene: 9. Germline CDR1 is SGHRS and CDR2 is YFSETQ. DNA of the CDR3: TGCGCCAGCAGCTGGGGGACAGCATCCCTCTACGAGCAGTACTTC. Translation gives CASSWGTASLYEQYF.

The chain joins TRBV18 to TRBJ1-5, with D perhaps matching TRBD1 (6 bases). Germline V lookup: CDR1 KGHSH, CDR2 LQKENI. Trimming left V 2 bases short and J 7 bases short, with 24 bases between. The CDR3 contains 18 residues. In DNA form, the CDR3 reads TGTGCCAGCTCACCAGCTTCCGGACAACAGGGCGCCGACCAGCCCCAGCATTTT. It codes for CASSPASGQQGADQPQHF.

V gene TRBV7-9 combines with J gene TRBJ2-5, with D perhaps matching TRBD1 (5 bases). CDR3 length: 15 amino acids. Trimming took 10 bases from V and 2 from J, leaving 20 bases between them. Germline V gene sequence: CDR1 SEHNR, CDR2 FQNEAQ (reference sequence). The CDR3, as DNA: TGTGCCACCTCGAAAAGGGGCGAGCCACAAGAGACCCAGTACTTC. It codes for CATSKRGEPQETQYF.

This rearrangement joins TRBV7-8 to TRBJ2-1; 8 bases map to TRBD2. Losses at the gene ends were 3 bases for V and 6 bases for J; bases not matched to a gene: 13. CDR1 and CDR2 from the germline V gene are SGHVS and FQNEAQ. This CDR3 is 17 amino acids long. In nucleotides, the CDR3 is TGTGCCAGCAGCTTGTACTGGAGAGGGACTAGGCCCAATGAGCAGTTCTTC. Amino acid sequence: CASSLYWRGTRPNEQFF. The whole variable domain, filled in from reference TRBV7-8 and TRBJ2-1, reads GAGVSQSPRYKVAKRGQDVALRCDPISGHVSLFWYQQALGQGPEFLTYFQNEAQLDKSGLPSDRFFAERPEGSVSTLKIQRTQQEDSAVYLCASSLYWRGTRPNEQFFGPGTRLTVL.

The chain employs TRBV24-1 and TRBJ1-2; TRBD1 might be the D (6 bases). Germline CDR1 reads KGHDR; CDR2 reads SFDVKD. CDR3 length: 14 residues. Between the trimmed V and J ends, which lost 4 bases and 5 bases, there was a span of 13 bases. The CDR3 reads CATSDNDRLYGYTF. The CDR3 DNA reads as TGTGCCACCAGTGACAACGACAGGCTTTATGGCTACACCTTC.

V is TRBV19 and J is TRBJ2-7; 9 bases line up with TRBD1. The CDR3 totals 14 residues. Trimming removed 3 bases from V and 2 bases from J; junction bases left unmatched: 2. CDR1 is LNHDA, CDR2 SQIVND, per germline (reference sequence). CDR3 nucleotide sequence: TGTGCCAGTAGTATCGGGACAGGGACCTACGAGCAGTACTTC. Protein: CASSIGTGTYEQYF.

The chain links TRBV27 to TRBJ2-7; 7 nucleotides line up with TRBD1. CDR3 length equals 14 residues. Germline CDR1 and CDR2: MNHEY and SMNVEV (reference sequence). V lost 8 bases to trimming and J lost 0 bases; unmatched junction nucleotides: 7. The CDR3 DNA follows: TGTGCCAGCCGTAAACAGGGGAGCTCCTACGAGCAGTACTTC. It yields the protein CASRKQGSSYEQYF.

This chain uses TRBV5-8 with TRBJ2-7, with 10 bases matching TRBD2. Germline V gives CDR1 SGHTS, CDR2 YDEGEE. This CDR3 is built from 18 residues. V was pared by 2 bases and J by 3 bases, with 14 bases of the junction left unmatched. Written as DNA, the CDR3 is TGTGCCAGCAGCTTAGCCCTCACCTTAGCGGGAGGATACTACGAGCAGTACTTC. Residues: CASSLALTLAGGYYEQYF.

The chain has TRBV7-9 and TRBJ1-3, with 8 bases that match TRBD1. The CDR3 spans 18 residues. CDR1 SEHNR and CDR2 FQNEAQ come from the germline V gene (reference sequence). V gave up 5 bases and J gave up 0 bases; unmatched junction bases: 12. CDR3 sequence reads: CASSPRGQGSFSGNTIYF. CDR3 DNA: TGTGCCAGCAGCCCCCGTGGACAGGGCTCCTTCTCTGGAAACACCATATATTTT.

In this sample, this clone turned up a few times. The V and J genes are TRBV19 and TRBJ1-2; D gene uncertain. Germline CDR1 is LNHDA and CDR2 is SQIVND (reference sequence). CDR3 length: 14 amino acids. V was clipped by 7 bases and J by 0 bases, with 12 bases between them. The CDR3: CASKHRSTNYGYTF. The DNA for the CDR3 is TGTGCCAGTAAACACAGAAGTACTAACTATGGCTACACCTTC. The entire variable domain, with the rest obtained from reference TRBV19 and TRBJ1-2, is as follows: DGGITQSPKYLFRKEGQNVTLSCEQNLNHDAMYWYRQDPGQGLRLIYYSQIVNDFQKGDIAEGYSVSREKKESFPLTVTSAQKNPTAFYLCASKHRSTNYGYTFGSGTRLTVV.

The chain is built from TRBV7-9 and TRBJ1-6; possibly TRBD1 for D (5 bases). There are 17 residues in the CDR3. Looked up from germline, CDR1 is SEHNR and CDR2 is FQNEAQ (reference sequence). The V and J ends lost 5 bases and 0 bases respectively, with 14 bases between them. The CDR3 protein is CASSHPGGSSYNSPLHF. The CDR3 region has the DNA TGTGCCAGCAGCCACCCGGGGGGGTCCTCCTATAATTCACCCCTCCACTTT.

The chain combines TRBV27 with TRBJ1-1, with no clear D. There are 11 residues in the CDR3. The germline CDR1 and CDR2 sequences are MNHEY and SMNVEV (reference sequence). The V end lost 10 bases, the J end lost 3 bases, and 9 bases lay between the germline ends. The CDR3 DNA is TGTGCCACCTCTCCTTACACTGAAGCTTTCTTT. Its protein product is CATSPYTEAFF.

This rearrangement joins TRBV7-6 to TRBJ2-7; 10 nucleotides align to TRBD1. The CDR3 spans 15 residues. Per the germline V gene, CDR1 is SGHVS and CDR2 is FNYEAQ. V gave up 4 bases and J gave up 4 bases; unmatched junction bases: 7. In nucleotides, the CDR3 is TGTGCCAGCAGCTCACGGCGGACAGGGGGTTACGAGCAGTACTTC. Translation gives CASSSRRTGGYEQYF. The whole variable domain, remainder taken from reference TRBV7-6 and TRBJ2-7, is GAGVSQSPRYKVTKRGQDVALRCDPISGHVSLYWYRQALGQGPEFLTYFNYEAQQDKSGLPNDRFSAERPEGSISTLTIQRTEQRDSAMYRCASSSRRTGGYEQYFGPGTRLTVT.

This chain connects TRBV6-1 to TRBJ2-2, with 12 bases matching TRBD2. Germline lookup yields CDR1 MNHNS and CDR2 SASEGT. V gave up 3 bases and J gave up 5 bases; unmatched junction bases: 7. The CDR3 totals 17 residues. The CDR3 DNA follows: TGTGCCAGCAGTGAGCTAGCGGGAGGGATGGGGACCGGGGAGCTGTTTTTT. Translating it yields CASSELAGGMGTGELFF.

The chain combines TRBV5-1 with TRBJ2-5; TRBD2 matches at 7 bases. This CDR3 has 12 amino acids. After removal of 5 bases from V and 5 bases from J, the junction contained 3 bases not matched to a gene. Germline values: CDR1 SGHRS, CDR2 YFSETQ. The CDR3: CASSSGGETQYF. The CDR3 bases are TGCGCCAGCAGTTCCGGGGGGGAGACCCAGTACTTC.

The genes are TRBV3-1 (or the pseudogene TRBV3-2) and TRBJ2-6; perhaps TRBD2 as D (6 bases). Germline V gene data show CDR1 as LGHDT and CDR2 as YNNKEL (reference sequence). The V end lost 2 bases, the J end lost 0 bases, and 14 bases lay between the germline ends. This CDR3 comprises 18 residues. Here the CDR3 reads CASSQFGGQSSGANVLTF. The CDR3 nucleotides read TGTGCCAGCAGCCAATTTGGAGGGCAAAGCTCTGGGGCCAACGTCCTGACTTTC.